Described below is a single TCR beta chain sequence and its context. Its antigen remains unidentified. This entry comes from a study of Graves' ophthalmopathy and Graves' hyperthyroidism. RNA served as the template for amplifying TCR beta CDR3 regions. The first-round RT-PCR employed HTBI primers together with the Qiagen OneStep RT-PCR kit. A multiplex PCR was then performed as the second round. TCRdb called the multiplex PCR reads again in MiXCR, with one record for every CDR3 protein. The table has tens of thousands of distinct CDR3 sequences, approximately 45% seen once; the top ten hold 4.7%. From germline, CDR1 is DFQATT and CDR2 SNEGSKA (reference sequence). The CDR3 totals 14 residues. The ends lost 4 bases at V and 5 bases at J; junction bases unmatched: 8. General study points: A 13-signature model separated ophthalmopathy from stable hyperthyroidism, about 90% sensitivity, around 81% specificity.

The specimen sequenced was peripheral blood. The rearrangement uses TRBV20-1 and TRBJ1-5; 7 bases map to TRBD1. The sequence derives from an adult woman with Graves' ophthalmopathy. The chain's CDR3 is CSATPRTGHQPQHF. The CDR3 bases are TGCAGTGCTACCCCTAGGACAGGACATCAGCCCCAGCATTTT.